This T cell receptor beta chain derives from a study of T cell repertoires in cytomegalovirus infection. Study-level information: The public TCR beta signatures pointed to both CMV infection and matching HLA type.

One entry per CDR3 protein results from TCRdb running MiXCR on the reads. The data show 250,000 or so distinct CDR3 sequences, with roughly an eighth seen just once and 1.5% to 2% held by the top ten. Input material: PBMCs. The TCR was taken from a human donor in good health (CMV status not recorded). Some clones in this sample may be carry-over from other donors' samples.

In DNA form, the CDR3 reads TGCGCCAGCAGCCAAGTGCTCGGGGGGACCGCTCGCTACAATGAGCAGTTCTTC. This sequence encodes CASSQVLGGTARYNEQFF. The chain carries TRBV4-3 and TRBJ2-1; 7 bases match TRBD2. This CDR3 is built from 18 residues. In germline, CDR1 is LGHNA, CDR2 YSLEER. J lost 3 bases, V lost 1 base, and 12 bases had no gene match.